A selection of T cell receptor beta chains follows, all from one sample in a study of beta chain features in type 1 diabetes. Only in-frame clones appear in the TCRdb table, and some are missing; sequencing was by immunoSEQ multiplex PCR. The top ten clones hold 0.04% of a sample with hundreds of thousands of clones, more than 12% of them seen once. The sequenced material came from naive CD4+ T cells from blood. The receptor set was obtained from a man in his late teens or twenties with type 1 diabetes. CDR3s include the opening cysteine and the closing phenylalanine or tryptophan. The D gene is left open where the match is weak. A clone size is listed for some rows: how often the clone was seen (once, few, many), or a class if it is expanded.

J | size | V | D | DNA | CDR3
TRBJ2-1 | few | TRBV5-1 | TRBD2 | TGCGCCAGCAGTTCTAGCGGGGACTCCTACAATGAGCAGTTCTTC | CASSSSGDSYNEQFF
TRBJ2-3 | - | TRBV7-9 | - | TGTGCCAGCAACTTACGCCGAGTCTCTAGCACAGATACGCAGTATTTT | CASNLRRVSSTDTQYF
TRBJ2-7 | few | TRBV11-1 | TRBD2 | TGTGCCAGCAGGCGGGGAGGGTCCTCCTACGAGCAGTACTTC | CASRRGGSSYEQYF
TRBJ2-7 | few | TRBV7-9 | - | TGTGCCAGCAGCTTAGAAGACTACTCCTACGAGCAGTACTTC | CASSLEDYSYEQYF
TRBJ1-2 | few | TRBV28 | TRBD1 | TGTGCCAGCAGTACGGGACAGGGAAACTATGGCTACACCTTC | CASSTGQGNYGYTF
TRBJ1-1 | - | TRBV5-6 | - | TGTGCCAGCAGCGCCTCCGGGACAATCATGTCGTACGCTGAAGCTTTCTTT | CASSASGTIMSYAEAFF
TRBJ2-2 | few | TRBV18 | - | TGTGCCAGCTCCACGGGGACCGCGAACACCGGGGAGCTGTTTTTT | CASSTGTANTGELFF
TRBJ2-2 | few | TRBV28 | TRBD1 | TGTGCCAGCAGTGAGACAGGGGGCTGGACCTTAAACACCGGGGAGCTGTTTTTT | CASSETGGWTLNTGELFF
TRBJ2-7 | few | TRBV28 | TRBD1 | TGTGCCAGCAGCTCCGGGACAGGCACCTACGAGCAGTACTTC | CASSSGTGTYEQYF
TRBJ1-1 | - | TRBV5-4 | - | TGTGCCAGCAGCCGAGGACAGCCCATGAACACTGAAGCTTTCTTT | CASSRGQPMNTEAFF
TRBJ1-1 | - | TRBV29-1 | - | TGCAGCGTTGAAGATCCTTTGGGGGTGGAAGCTTTCTTT | CSVEDPLGVEAFF
TRBJ2-7 | - | TRBV7-9 | TRBD2 | TGTGCCAGCAGCGCTCGGGGGGGACCCCCCAAAGAGCAGTACTTC | CASSARGGPPKEQYF
TRBJ2-7 | few | TRBV6-5 | - | TGTGCCAGCAGTCAGACTTATGTGGAGCGCGAGCAGTACTTC | CASSQTYVEREQYF
TRBJ2-2 | few | TRBV5-1 | TRBD1 | TGCGCCAGCAGCTCGGGACAGGCCAACACCGGGGAGCTGTTTTTT | CASSSGQANTGELFF
TRBJ2-7 | - | TRBV5-1 | - | TGCGCCAGCAGAGTAGGGATTGAGCAGTACTTC | CASRVGIEQYF
TRBJ1-2 | few | TRBV29-1 | TRBD1 | TGCAGCGCTGTGGGACAGGGGCTCTATGGCTACACCTTC | CSAVGQGLYGYTF
TRBJ2-1 | - | TRBV6-1 | TRBD2 | TGTGCCAGCAGGGTTAGCGGGATGGTTGAGCAGTTCTTC | CASRVSGMVEQFF
TRBJ1-1 | - | TRBV9 | - | TGTGCCAGCAGCGCCCGGACGGACACTGAAGCTTTCTTT | CASSARTDTEAFF
TRBJ1-1 | few | TRBV19 | - | TGTGCCAGTAGTATAGATCTTCGGGCAGGGTTGAACACTGAAGCTTTCTTT | CASSIDLRAGLNTEAFF
TRBJ2-2 | - | TRBV6-5 | TRBD1 | TGTGCCAGCAGTTTTGACAGGGGGAGCACCGGGGAGCTGTTTTTT | CASSFDRGSTGELFF
TRBJ1-1 | few | TRBV11-1 | - | TGTGCCAGCAGCTTAGTAGGCATAGAAGCTTTCTTT | CASSLVGIEAFF
TRBJ2-2 | - | TRBV5-4 | TRBD2 | TGTGCCAGCAGCCTGGGACTAGCGGGGGCATCGAGAAGGACCGGGGAGCTGTTTTTT | CASSLGLAGASRRTGELFF
TRBJ1-5 | - | TRBV2 | - | TGTGCCAGCGTTTACTCAGGGGACACTCAGCCCCAGCATTTT | CASVYSGDTQPQHF
TRBJ1-1 | few | TRBV30 | - | TGTGCCTGGAGTTCCGCCTATGAAGCTTTCTTT | CAWSSAYEAFF
TRBJ2-1 | - | TRBV7-6 | TRBD2 | TGTGCCAGCAGCCGCAGCGGGGGGGCGAGGAATGAGCAGTTCTTC | CASSRSGGARNEQFF
TRBJ1-1 | - | TRBV6-1 | - | TGTGCCAGCAGGGGGGGACGTAGCACTGAAGCTTTCTTT | CASRGGRSTEAFF
TRBJ2-7 | - | TRBV7-8 | - | TGTGCCAGCAGCTTAGATGAGGGCAGATACGAGCAGTACTTC | CASSLDEGRYEQYF
TRBJ2-3 | - | TRBV10-3 | - | TGTGCCATCACTGGGGACACAGATACGCAGTATTTT | CAITGDTDTQYF
TRBJ2-7 | - | TRBV5-1 | - | TGCGCCAGCAGCGTGGAAGGGAGCTCCTCCTACGAGCAGTACTTC | CASSVEGSSSYEQYF
TRBJ1-2 | few | TRBV28 | TRBD1 | TGTGCCAGCAGGTCCACAGGGGGTGGCTATGGCTACACCTTC | CASRSTGGGYGYTF
TRBJ1-5 | few | TRBV30 | - | TGTGCCTGGAGTGGGGGACTGAGCAATCAGCCCCAGCATTTT | CAWSGGLSNQPQHF
TRBJ1-2 | - | TRBV30 | - | TGTGCCTGGAGTAGGGCTCTTGAGAGTGGCTACACCTTC | CAWSRALESGYTF
TRBJ2-1 | few | TRBV28 | - | TGTGCCAGCAGTTTCCCGCCACGTGAGCAGTTCTTC | CASSFPPREQFF
TRBJ2-1 | - | TRBV7-9 | - | TGTGCCAGCAGCTTTCGCTGGGAGCAGTTCTTC | CASSFRWEQFF
TRBJ2-5 | - | TRBV6-5 | - | TGTGCCAGCAGTTACGCATTCAACCAAGAGACCCAGTACTTC | CASSYAFNQETQYF
TRBJ2-7 | few | TRBV29-1 | - | TGCAGCGTTGTAGGGCATCCAAGTTTCCACGAGCAGTACTTC | CSVVGHPSFHEQYF
TRBJ2-2 | few | TRBV30 | - | TGTGCCTGGACTACAGGGAACCCCCCTTCCGGGGAGCTGTTTTTT | CAWTTGNPPSGELFF
TRBJ1-2 | - | TRBV29-1 | - | TGCAGCGTTGCGCCAGAGAACAACTATGGCTACACCTTC | CSVAPENNYGYTF
TRBJ1-2 | few | TRBV4-1 | - | TGCGCCAGCAGCCCTCCCGGCAAAACCTTTAACTATGGCTACACCTTC | CASSPPGKTFNYGYTF
TRBJ2-5 | - | TRBV28 | TRBD2 | TGTGCCAGCAGTTTCGGGTACCTAGCGGGACAAGAGACCCAGTACTTC | CASSFGYLAGQETQYF